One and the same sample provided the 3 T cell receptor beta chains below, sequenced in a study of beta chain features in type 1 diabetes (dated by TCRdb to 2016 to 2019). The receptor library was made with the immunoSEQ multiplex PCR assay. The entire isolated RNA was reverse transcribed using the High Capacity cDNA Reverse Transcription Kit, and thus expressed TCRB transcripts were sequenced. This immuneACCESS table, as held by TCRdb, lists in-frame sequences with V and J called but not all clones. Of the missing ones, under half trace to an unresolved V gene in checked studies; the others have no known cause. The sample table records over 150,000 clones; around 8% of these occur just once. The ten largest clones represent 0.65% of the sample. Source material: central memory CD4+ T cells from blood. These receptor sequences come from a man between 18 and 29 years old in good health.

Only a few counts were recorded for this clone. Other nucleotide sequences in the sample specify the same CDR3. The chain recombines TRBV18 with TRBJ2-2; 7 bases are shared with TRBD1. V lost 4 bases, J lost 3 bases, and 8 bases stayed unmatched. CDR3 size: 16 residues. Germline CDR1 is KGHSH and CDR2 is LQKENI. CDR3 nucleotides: TGTGCCAGCTCACACTCGACAGGGAAGGACACCGGGGAGCTGTTTTTT. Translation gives CASSHSTGKDTGELFF.

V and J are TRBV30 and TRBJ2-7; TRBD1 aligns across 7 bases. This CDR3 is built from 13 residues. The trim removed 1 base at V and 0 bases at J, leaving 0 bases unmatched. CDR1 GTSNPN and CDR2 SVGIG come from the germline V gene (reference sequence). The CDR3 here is CAWSGDSSYEQYF. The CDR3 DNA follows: TGTGCCTGGAGTGGGGACAGCTCCTACGAGCAGTACTTC.

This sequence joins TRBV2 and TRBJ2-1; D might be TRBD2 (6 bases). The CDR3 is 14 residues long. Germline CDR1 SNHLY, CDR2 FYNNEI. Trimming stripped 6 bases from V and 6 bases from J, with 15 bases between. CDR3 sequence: CASRGDSPLNEQFF. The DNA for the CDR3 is TGTGCCAGCAGAGGGGACTCCCCTCTCAATGAGCAGTTCTTC.